Listed below are T cell receptor beta chains from one sample, sequenced in a study of brain T cells in children with intractable seizures. The method was immunoSEQ multiplex PCR; TCRdb's version includes in-frame clones alone and lacks a portion of them. The sample lists roughly 80,000 clones, 85% to 95% seen once, with 1.5% in the top ten. The starting material was peripheral blood, obtained at surgery. The source of these receptors is a boy in the first two years of life with tuberous sclerosis and intractable seizures. Each CDR3 is given with its conserved first and last residue. The D gene is left open where the match is weak. Some rows have no size entry. The others give once, few or many, or a class for an expanded clone.

clone_size	d_call	v_call	j_call	cdr3_aa	cdr3_nt
.	TRBD1	TRBV7-3	TRBJ2-7	CASSPIEPGQMENYEQYF	TGTGCCAGCAGCCCGATCGAACCGGGACAGATGGAGAACTACGAGCAGTACTTC
.	.	TRBV12-3/TRBV12-4	TRBJ1-2	CASSQQQGRGYTF	TGTGCCAGCAGCCAACAACAGGGTCGGGGCTACACCTTC
.	.	TRBV30	TRBJ2-3	CAWSVTGRSGTDTQYF	TGTGCCTGGAGTGTGACGGGACGCAGCGGGACAGATACGCAGTATTTT
.	.	TRBV9	TRBJ2-7	CASSPTVAYEQYF	TGTGCCAGCAGCCCGACAGTAGCCTACGAGCAGTACTTC
.	TRBD1	TRBV7-9	TRBJ1-1	CATDRPLGTEAFF	TGTGCCACGGACAGGCCTTTGGGCACTGAAGCTTTCTTT
.	TRBD2	TRBV3-1/TRBV3-2	TRBJ2-1	CASSPGLAGEGEQFF	TGTGCCAGCAGCCCCGGACTAGCGGGAGAGGGTGAGCAGTTCTTC
.	.	TRBV12-3/TRBV12-4	TRBJ2-5	CASSFTRGETQYF	TGTGCCAGCAGTTTTACTAGAGGAGAGACCCAGTACTTC
.	.	TRBV13	TRBJ2-7	CASSFSKRDPYEQYF	TGTGCCAGCAGCTTCTCAAAGAGGGACCCCTACGAGCAGTACTTC
few	TRBD1	TRBV19	TRBJ1-5	CASSEGQGRDQPQHF	TGTGCCAGTAGTGAGGGACAGGGAAGAGATCAGCCCCAGCATTTT
.	TRBD1	TRBV9	TRBJ2-5	CASSVAPGTGGETQYF	TGTGCCAGCAGCGTAGCCCCCGGGACAGGGGGGGAGACCCAGTACTTC
.	.	TRBV30	TRBJ2-1	CAWSVLGDGEQFF	TGTGCCTGGAGTGTACTAGGGGACGGTGAGCAGTTCTTC
.	TRBD2	TRBV6-4	TRBJ2-2	CASSDLAGTGELFF	TGTGCCAGCAGTGACCTAGCGGGCACCGGGGAGCTGTTTTTT
.	.	TRBV25-1	TRBJ2-5	CASSAIETQYF	TGTGCCAGCAGTGCCATAGAGACCCAGTACTTC
.	.	TRBV30	TRBJ1-2	CAWSLGDILRAYGYTF	TGTGCCTGGAGTCTCGGGGACATTCTCCGGGCTTATGGCTACACCTTC
.	.	TRBV7-9	TRBJ1-1	CASSPDNLAGTEAFF	TGTGCCAGCAGCCCAGATAATCTAGCAGGCACTGAAGCTTTCTTT
.	.	TRBV29-1	TRBJ1-2	CSVDREDNYGYTF	TGCAGCGTTGACAGGGAAGATAACTATGGCTACACCTTC
.	.	TRBV29-1	TRBJ2-1	CSVNSANEQFF	TGCAGCGTAAATAGCGCAAATGAGCAGTTCTTC
once	.	TRBV4-1	TRBJ1-2	CASSAPDLASNYGYTF	TGCGCCAGCAGCGCCCCGGATCTCGCCTCTAACTATGGCTACACCTTC
few	.	TRBV6-5	TRBJ1-1	CASSSGTEAFF	TGTGCCAGCAGTTCGGGCACTGAAGCTTTCTTT